The 4 T cell receptor beta chains listed next were all sequenced from one sample in a study of Ad26.COV2.S vaccination and SARS-CoV-2 variants. Measured with immunoSEQ multiplex PCR; TCRdb has only the in-frame clones, and not every one. The repertoire holds around 450,000 clones, with approximately 89% as singletons. Regarding treatment: roughly 20 received Ad26.COV2.S at low or high dose, single or two shots; several received placebo; per-sample allocation not given. The investigators took samples on day 63 after the first vaccine or placebo injection. Sequences were derived from peripheral blood, sampled in a trial of Ad26.COV2.S vaccine versus placebo. The source is a person between 18 and 59 years old who received the Ad26.COV2.S COVID-19 vaccine or a placebo.

The chain uses TRBV9 and TRBJ2-2; no reliable D call. The V gene's germline CDR1 is SGDLS and CDR2 YYNGEE. With 0 bases removed from V and 10 bases from J, the gap between germline ends came to 13 bases. The CDR3 consists of 14 residues. The CDR3 is CASSVAPPSMELFF. CDR3 nucleotides: TGTGCCAGCAGCGTAGCCCCCCCCTCTATGGAGCTGTTTTTT.

The rearrangement links TRBV5-8 to TRBJ1-3; D not certain. V lost 1 base and J lost 0, with 8 bases in between. Germline assignment: CDR1 SGHTS and CDR2 YDEGEE. The CDR3 has 15 amino acids. In DNA form, the CDR3 reads TGTGCCAGCAGCTTGCGGCCTCGCTCTGGAAACACCATATATTTT. This codes for CASSLRPRSGNTIYF.

The rearrangement links TRBV19 to TRBJ1-5; D is unresolved. V was cut by 8 bases and J by 6 bases, with 14 bases left in between. Germline-derived CDR1 and CDR2 are LNHDA and SQIVND (reference sequence). There are 13 residues in the CDR3. The CDR3 sequence: CASGTAFGQPQHF. The CDR3 DNA sequence: TGTGCCAGTGGAACGGCCTTTGGTCAGCCCCAGCATTTT.

The J gene is TRBJ1-1, the V gene TRBV5-1; 7 nucleotides agree with TRBD1. Germline V gene sequence: CDR1 SGHRS, CDR2 YFSETQ. J lost 7 bases, V lost 2 bases, and 2 bases had no gene match. This CDR3 has 12 amino acids. The CDR3 DNA is TGCGCCAGCAGCTTTTACAGGGGTGAAGCTTTCTTT. Translated, it gives CASSFYRGEAFF.